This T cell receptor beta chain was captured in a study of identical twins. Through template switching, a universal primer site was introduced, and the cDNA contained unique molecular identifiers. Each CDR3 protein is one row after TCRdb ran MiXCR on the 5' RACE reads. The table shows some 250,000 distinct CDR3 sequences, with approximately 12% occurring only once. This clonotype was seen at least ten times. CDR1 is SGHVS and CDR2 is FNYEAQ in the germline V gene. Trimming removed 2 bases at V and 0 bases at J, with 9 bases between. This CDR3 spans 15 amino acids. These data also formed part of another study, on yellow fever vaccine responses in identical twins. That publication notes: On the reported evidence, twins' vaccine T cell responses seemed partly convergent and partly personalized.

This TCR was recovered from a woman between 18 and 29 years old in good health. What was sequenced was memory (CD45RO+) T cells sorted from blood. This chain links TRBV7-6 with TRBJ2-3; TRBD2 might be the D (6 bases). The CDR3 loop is CASSLIAESTDTQYF. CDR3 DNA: TGTGCCAGCAGCTTAATAGCGGAGAGCACAGATACGCAGTATTTT.